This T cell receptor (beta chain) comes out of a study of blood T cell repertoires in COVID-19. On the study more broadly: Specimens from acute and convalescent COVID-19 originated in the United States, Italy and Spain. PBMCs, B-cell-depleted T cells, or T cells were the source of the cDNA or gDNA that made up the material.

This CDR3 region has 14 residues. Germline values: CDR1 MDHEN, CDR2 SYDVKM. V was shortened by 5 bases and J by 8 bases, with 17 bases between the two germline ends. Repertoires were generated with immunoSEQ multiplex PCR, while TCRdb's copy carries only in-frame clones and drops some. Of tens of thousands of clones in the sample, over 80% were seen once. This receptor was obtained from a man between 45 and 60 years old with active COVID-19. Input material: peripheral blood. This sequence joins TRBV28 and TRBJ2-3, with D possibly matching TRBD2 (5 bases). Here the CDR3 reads CASSPPSGLGTQYF. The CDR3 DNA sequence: TGTGCCAGCAGTCCCCCGTCGGGATTGGGTACGCAGTATTTT.